The 21 T cell receptor beta chains in this list originate from one sample, sequenced in a study of T cell repertoires in cytomegalovirus infection. For these receptors, no antigen is known. TCRdb re-called the reads through MiXCR, storing one row per CDR3 protein. Altogether 360,000 or so distinct CDR3 sequences are present, roughly 36% being singletons, with the ten largest covering roughly 14%. The sequenced sample was cultured PBMCs, obtained from culture after CMV antigen stimulation. The receptors here all came from a human donor in good health (CMV status not recorded). Some clones in this sample may be carry-over from other donors' samples.

This clonotype was seen only a few times. V and J are TRBV18 and TRBJ1-2, with D maybe TRBD1 (6 bases). CDR1 is KGHSH, CDR2 LQKENI, per germline. With 3 bases removed from V and 8 bases from J, the gap between germline ends came to 19 bases. This CDR3 has 15 amino acids. DNA for the CDR3: TGTGCCAGCTCACCCACTCAGGGGAATAGTCGCGGCTACACCTTC. Translating gives CASSPTQGNSRGYTF.

In this sample, this clonotype turned up many times. This sequence joins TRBV7-2 and TRBJ2-1, with D possibly matching TRBD2 (5 bases). This CDR3 contains 11 residues. V lost 5 bases to trimming and J lost 9 bases, with 8 bases between them. Germline CDR1 reads SGHTA; CDR2 reads FQGNSA. The CDR3 spells CASSLSGEQFF. CDR3 DNA: TGTGCCAGCAGCCTAAGCGGTGAGCAGTTCTTC.

This clonotype was picked up a small number of times. This chain connects TRBV27 to TRBJ1-1; D unresolved. Germline CDR1 and CDR2: MNHEY and SMNVEV (reference sequence). CDR3 size: 14 residues. Trimming took off 4 bases at V and 5 bases at J, with 14 bases between the two ends. The chain's CDR3 is CASSYREGWTEAFF. The DNA for the CDR3 is TGTGCCAGCAGTTATAGAGAAGGATGGACTGAAGCTTTCTTT.

The chain has TRBV27 and TRBJ1-1; a possible D gene is TRBD1 (5 bases). V lost 6 bases, J lost 1 base, and 12 bases lay in between. The CDR3 has 14 amino acids. In germline, CDR1 is MNHEY, CDR2 SMNVEV (reference sequence). The CDR3 nucleotides read TGTGCCAGCAGATCCAGAGACAGGAACACTGAAGCTTTCTTT. It is translated as CASRSRDRNTEAFF.

The rearrangement links TRBV7-2 to TRBJ1-1; D may be TRBD1 (5 bases). The CDR3 is 14 residues long. Germline CDR1 and CDR2: SGHTA and FQGNSA. V was clipped by 10 bases and J by 11 bases, with 26 bases between them. CDR3 region: CATSSTQGKIQAFF. CDR3 DNA: TGTGCCACCTCAAGTACGCAGGGCAAAATTCAGGCTTTCTTT.

This clonotype has more than one count but fewer than ten. The V gene is TRBV28, the J gene TRBJ2-5; 9 nucleotides align to TRBD1. Per germline, CDR1 MDHEN and CDR2 SYDVKM. V gave up 3 bases and J gave up 5 bases; unmatched junction bases: 13. The CDR3 extends over 17 amino acids. The CDR3 coding sequence is TGTGCCAGCAGTTTGACCGGGACAGGGTTTTCTCAGGAGACCCAGTACTTC. This translates into CASSLTGTGFSQETQYF.

The chain is built from TRBV5-6 and TRBJ2-3, with D perhaps matching TRBD1 (6 bases). Germline CDR1 is SGHDT and CDR2 is YYEEEE. This CDR3 has 15 residues. Trimming stripped 4 bases from V and 0 bases from J, with 12 bases between. The CDR3: CASSPDSASTDTQYF. The CDR3 nucleotides read TGTGCCAGCAGCCCGGACAGTGCTAGCACAGATACGCAGTATTTT.

The chain joins TRBV20-1 to TRBJ1-3; D remains ambiguous. The V end was cut by 6 bases, the J end by 0 bases, with 9 bases between. The CDR3 sequence is 13 residues long. Germline CDR1 is DFQATT and CDR2 is SNEGSKA (reference sequence). CDR3 bases: TGCAGTGCCTCCCTGAGCTCTGGAAACACCATATATTTT. Protein: CSASLSSGNTIYF.

There are a few counts of this clonotype. The chain uses TRBV20-1 and TRBJ2-1; TRBD2 aligns across 13 bases. The length of the CDR3 is 16 residues. V dropped 4 bases and J dropped 4; count of bases not matched to a gene: 7. The germline V gene has CDR1 DFQATT and CDR2 SNEGSKA (reference sequence). CDR3 protein: CSAIRTSGSGYNEQFF. In DNA form, the CDR3 reads TGCAGTGCTATCCGGACTAGCGGGAGTGGTTACAATGAGCAGTTCTTC.

V gene TRBV5-4 combines with J gene TRBJ2-5; possible D gene TRBD1, 5 bases. Germline V lookup: CDR1 SGHNT, CDR2 YYREEE (reference sequence). Deletions cut 4 bases from V and 4 bases from J, with 14 bases between. The CDR3 loop spans 14 amino acids. DNA of the CDR3: TGTGCCAGCAGCCCAGGGAACACCCGAGAGACCCAGTACTTC. Its translation: CASSPGNTRETQYF.

This clonotype was seen at least ten times. The CDR3 sequence is CASSLVASQPQHF. The DNA of the CDR3 is TGTGCCAGCAGCTTAGTGGCAAGTCAGCCCCAGCATTTT. The rearrangement joins TRBV7-2 to TRBJ1-5; no firm D call. In germline, CDR1 is SGHTA, CDR2 FQGNSA. With 1 base removed from V and 6 bases from J, the gap between germline ends came to 7 bases. CDR3 length equals 13 residues.

This clonotype was seen only a few times. Because the CDR3 is missing its conserved closing phenylalanine or tryptophan, this is likely a read error. It is unclear where the CDR3 begins or ends on the DNA, so no DNA is shown, and the CDR3 is as TCRdb lists it. The chain joins TRBV29-1 to TRBJ2-7; TRBD2, the table's D call, lacks a check against the DNA. Germline-derived CDR1 and CDR2 are SQVTM and ANQGSEA. Ends included, the CDR3 has 10 residues. Here the CDR3 reads CSVDSSGSSD.

This clonotype turned up a few times. This chain uses TRBV4-2 with TRBJ1-3; perhaps TRBD1 as D (6 bases). This CDR3 is built from 17 residues. Trimming took off 3 bases at V and 0 bases at J, with 15 bases between the two ends. From germline, CDR1 is LGHNA and CDR2 YNFKEQ. CDR3 protein: CASSQPPGQSSGNTIYF. The CDR3, as DNA: TGTGCCAGCAGCCAGCCACCGGGACAAAGCTCTGGAAACACCATATATTTT.

V gene TRBV4-2 combines with J gene TRBJ2-6; 10 nucleotides align to TRBD1. The V and J ends lost 5 bases and 2 bases, in that order; junction bases with no gene match: 6. The CDR3 covers 17 residues. CDR1 is LGHNA and CDR2 is YNFKEQ in the germline V gene. This CDR3 is CASSSGTGVPGANVLTF. Here the CDR3 DNA reads TGTGCCAGCAGCTCCGGGACAGGGGTCCCTGGGGCCAACGTCCTGACTTTC.

This chain connects TRBV7-9 to TRBJ2-1; 8 positions match TRBD1. Losses at the gene ends were 1 base for V and 3 bases for J; bases not matched to a gene: 5. The CDR3 spans 16 residues. The germline V gene has CDR1 SEHNR and CDR2 FQNEAQ (reference sequence). The CDR3 sequence: CASSLVGDRRYNEQFF. CDR3 bases: TGTGCCAGCAGCTTAGTTGGGGACAGGCGCTACAATGAGCAGTTCTTC.

This clonotype was counted a single time. The V gene is TRBV12-3 or TRBV12-4, the J gene TRBJ2-2, with 11 bases identical to TRBD2. The CDR3 consists of 18 residues. After removal of 6 bases from V and 4 bases from J, the junction contained 13 bases not matched to a gene. CDR3 region: CASSQLAGVSLGTGELFF. The CDR3 region has the DNA TGTGCCAGCAGCCAACTAGCGGGAGTTAGCTTGGGCACCGGGGAGCTGTTTTTT.

Notes on this clonotype: Its ends do not fully match the called genes, so a read error is possible. The rearrangement joins TRBV6-2 or TRBV6-3 to TRBJ1-2; TRBD1 agrees at 10 bases. Germline V lookup: CDR1 MNHEY, CDR2 SVGEGT. The CDR3 has 17 amino acids. The CDR3 DNA reads as TGTGCCAGCAGTTACGACGACGGGGACAGGGGTAGCTATGGCGACACCTTC. Protein product: CASSYDDGDRGSYGDTF.

This clonotype was seen more than once but under ten times. The CDR3 DNA is TGTGCCAGCAGTTTACAGGGTAGGAGGACTGAAGCTTTCTTT. Amino acids: CASSLQGRRTEAFF. The chain couples TRBV28 to TRBJ1-1, with D maybe TRBD1 (5 bases). This CDR3 has 14 amino acids. V was pared by 2 bases and J by 5 bases, with 12 bases between. The germline V gene encodes CDR1 MDHEN and CDR2 SYDVKM. The entire variable domain, with the rest obtained from reference TRBV28 and TRBJ1-1, is as follows: DVKVTQSSRYLVKRTGEKVFLECVQDMDHENMFWYRQDPGLGLRLIYFSYDVKMKEKGDIPEGYSVSREKKERFSLILESASTNQTSMYLCASSLQGRRTEAFFGQGTRLTVV.

This clonotype was observed a handful of times. This chain links TRBV10-3 with TRBJ2-1; TRBD2 aligns across 8 bases. The CDR3 is made up of 17 amino acids. V dropped 6 bases and J dropped 7; count of bases not matched to a gene: 17. Germline lookup yields CDR1 ENHRY and CDR2 SYGVKD. This CDR3 reads CAIRYRLAGTPGNEQFF. For the CDR3, the DNA is TGTGCCATCAGGTACCGTCTAGCGGGCACACCTGGGAATGAGCAGTTCTTC.

This clonotype was recorded a few times. The chain recombines TRBV12-3 or TRBV12-4 with TRBJ1-4; 8 bases map to TRBD1. After removal of 3 bases from V and 3 bases from J, the junction contained 3 bases not matched to a gene. The CDR3 runs to 15 residues. For the CDR3, the DNA is TGTGCCAGCAGTTTGTCGGACAGGGCTAATGAAAAACTGTTTTTT. This codes for CASSLSDRANEKLFF.

This clonotype was observed a handful of times. The rearrangement links TRBV19 to TRBJ2-1, with D tentatively TRBD1 or TRBD2 (5 bases each). This CDR3 has 15 residues. Between the trimmed V and J ends, which lost 6 bases and 0 bases, there was a span of 12 bases. CDR1 is LNHDA and CDR2 is SQIVND in the germline V gene (reference sequence). DNA for the CDR3: TGTGCCAGTAGCAGAGGGGATAGCTCCTACAATGAGCAGTTCTTC. Translating it yields CASSRGDSSYNEQFF.